Sequencing of this T cell receptor beta chain was carried out in a study of cytomegalovirus exposure and HLA in healthy donors. The wider study: Unique TCRs from HLA-typed donors, 80 million to 90 million of them, were held in an early data release.

Vbeta (60) and Jbeta (13) primers were used in the PCR. Sequencing was performed with immunoSEQ multiplex PCR; in TCRdb, only in-frame clones are kept and a portion is missing. The data hold about 140,000 clones, with approximately 60% observed a single time. Notes on this clone: The antigen is undetermined.

The CDR3 sequence is 16 residues long. Losses at the gene ends were 5 bases for V and 6 bases for J; bases not matched to a gene: 12. From germline, CDR1 is MDHEN and CDR2 SYDVKM. General study points: In a later analysis, compared with equally common non-associated chains, HLA-associated beta chains were more expanded. Cytomegalovirus association was listed for 164 TCR beta chains. As a later analysis showed, a missense DCLRE1C variant was linked to trimming of TCR beta V- and J-genes.

The gene calls are TRBV28 and TRBJ2-1; TRBD2 matches at 8 bases. Source material: PBMCs. This clonotype was obtained from a human donor in good health. The CDR3 DNA follows: TGTGCCAGCAGTCCCTCCGACGGGAGGGCCGGCAATGAGCAGTTCTTC. It encodes CASSPSDGRAGNEQFF.